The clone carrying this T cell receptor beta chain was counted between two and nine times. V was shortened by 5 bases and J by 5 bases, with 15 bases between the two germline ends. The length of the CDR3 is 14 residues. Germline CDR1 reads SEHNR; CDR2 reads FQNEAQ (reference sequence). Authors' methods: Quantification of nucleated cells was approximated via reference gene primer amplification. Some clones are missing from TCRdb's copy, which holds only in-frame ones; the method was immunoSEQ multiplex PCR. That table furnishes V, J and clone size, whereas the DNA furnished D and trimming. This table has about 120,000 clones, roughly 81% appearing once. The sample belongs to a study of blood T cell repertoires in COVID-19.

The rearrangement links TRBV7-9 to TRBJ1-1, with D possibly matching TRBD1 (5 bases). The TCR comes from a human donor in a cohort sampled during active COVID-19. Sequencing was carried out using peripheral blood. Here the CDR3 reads CASSPEPGGTEAFF. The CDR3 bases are TGTGCCAGCAGCCCAGAACCGGGGGGAACTGAAGCTTTCTTT. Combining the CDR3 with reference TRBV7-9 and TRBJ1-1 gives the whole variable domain DTGVSQNPRHKITKRGQNVTFRCDPISEHNRLYWYRQTLGQGPEFLTYFQNEAQLEKSRLLSDRFSAERPKGSFSTLEIQRTEQGDSAMYLCASSPEPGGTEAFFGQGTRLTVV.